A selection of T cell receptor beta chains follows, all from one sample in a study of cytomegalovirus exposure and HLA in healthy donors. Repertoires were generated with immunoSEQ multiplex PCR, while TCRdb's copy carries only in-frame clones and drops some. The data show some 210,000 clones, 75% to 90% seen once. Source material: PBMCs. Source of these receptors: a man aged 25 to 45 in good health and CMV-seronegative. The CDR3 runs from the conserved cysteine through the conserved F or W. A D gene is named only where the DNA matches it firmly. Rows give clone size only sometimes, using once, few, many, or a class for an expanded clone.

TRBV5-1,TRBD1,once,TRBJ2-7,TGCGCCAGCAGCTTCGGGACAGTAAATAACGAGCAGTACTTC,CASSFGTVNNEQYF
TRBV10-2,TRBD2,NA,TRBJ2-1,TGCGCCAGCAAAACTAGCGGGGGTTACAATGAGCAGTTCTTC,CASKTSGGYNEQFF
TRBV5-1,NA,NA,TRBJ1-1,TGCGCCAGCAGCGCAAACAGGGCTAACACTGAAGCTTTCTTT,CASSANRANTEAFF
TRBV4-2,NA,NA,TRBJ2-7,TGTGCCAGCAGCCCCAACCTAGGATCCTACGAGCAGTACTTC,CASSPNLGSYEQYF
TRBV7-8,NA,NA,TRBJ1-2,TGTGCCAGCAGCTTAGGTAGGAGAAGAGCACCTCGGGGCTACACCTTC,CASSLGRRRAPRGYTF
TRBV6-5,NA,NA,TRBJ2-7,TGTGCCAGCGGGGGCAGGGGATACGAGCAGTACTTC,CASGGRGYEQYF
TRBV7-6,NA,NA,TRBJ2-7,TGTGCCAGCAGCTTAGCCGGATATCCTACGGGGGAGCAGTACTTC,CASSLAGYPTGEQYF
TRBV7-2,NA,NA,TRBJ2-7,TGTGCCAGCAGCTTAGTGGACAGTTACGAGCAGTACTTC,CASSLVDSYEQYF
TRBV30,NA,NA,TRBJ1-4,TGTGCCTGGAGCTCACCCGTACTCGACGGAGGTGCAACTAATGAAAAACTGTTTTTT,CAWSSPVLDGGATNEKLFF
TRBV6-1,NA,NA,TRBJ1-2,TGTGCCAGCAGTCCCTGGACAGAACATGGCTACACCTTC,CASSPWTEHGYTF
TRBV7-9,TRBD1,NA,TRBJ1-3,TGTGCCCACGACTTAAAGACAGGGCACGGGCCAAACACCATATATTTT,CAHDLKTGHGPNTIYF
TRBV7-6,NA,few,TRBJ2-3,TGTGCCAGCAGCCAAGAGTCGAGAGGAGATACGCAGTATTTT,CASSQESRGDTQYF
TRBV27,NA,NA,TRBJ1-1,TGTGCCAGCAGTTTCCAATGGGAGACTGAAGCTTTCTTT,CASSFQWETEAFF
TRBV14,TRBD2,few,TRBJ2-7,TGTGCCAGCAGCCCCATGAGACTAGCGGGAGGTTCCGAGCAGTACTTC,CASSPMRLAGGSEQYF
TRBV5-5,NA,NA,TRBJ2-7,TGTGCCAGCAGCTTGAACAGCTACGAGCAGTACTTC,CASSLNSYEQYF
TRBV2,NA,NA,TRBJ2-6,TGTGCCACAACTCCTTCTCGCTCTGGGGCCAACGTCCTGACTTTC,CATTPSRSGANVLTF
TRBV5-1,TRBD2,NA,TRBJ2-1,TGCGCCAGCAGCTTGGTGCTAGCGGACTTAACCAATGAGCAGTTCTTC,CASSLVLADLTNEQFF
TRBV7-9,NA,NA,TRBJ2-7,TGTGCCAGCAGCACGGATCGGGGCGAGCAGTACTTC,CASSTDRGEQYF
TRBV5-4,NA,NA,TRBJ2-4,TGTGCCAGCAGCTTACGGGATGCCGAGCACAGTCAGTACTTC,CASSLRDAEHSQYF
TRBV5-4,NA,NA,TRBJ1-1,TGTGCCAGCAGCTTGATCCAGGGTGTGAACACTGAAGCTTTCTTT,CASSLIQGVNTEAFF
TRBV2,NA,once,TRBJ2-2,TGTGCCAGCAGCCCCGAGGGGGAGCTGTTTTTT,CASSPEGELFF
TRBV30,TRBD1,NA,TRBJ2-7,TGTGCCTGGACCGGGACAGGGGGATACGAGCAGTACTTC,CAWTGTGGYEQYF